The 14 T cell receptor beta chains below come from one sample, sequenced in a study of cytomegalovirus exposure and HLA in healthy donors. With 60 Vbeta and 13 Jbeta primers, the PCR was carried out. The method was immunoSEQ multiplex PCR; TCRdb's version includes in-frame clones alone and lacks a portion of them. This listing includes approximately 130,000 clones. What was sequenced was PBMCs. The receptor set was obtained from a woman aged 60 to 75 in good health and CMV-seronegative.

This chain connects TRBV7-2 to TRBJ2-7, with 7 bases that match TRBD2. Trimming at V came to 6 bases and at J to 5 bases, leaving 7 bases not matched to a gene. This CDR3 has 13 amino acids. Germline V gene data show CDR1 as SGHTA and CDR2 as FQGNSA. The CDR3 region is CASSSPGTNEQYF. As DNA, the CDR3 is TGTGCCAGCAGTTCCCCAGGGACTAACGAGCAGTACTTC. Based on the CDR3 plus reference TRBV7-2 and TRBJ2-7, the full variable domain is GAGVSQSPSNKVTEKGKDVELRCDPISGHTALYWYRQSLGQGLEFLIYFQGNSAPDKSGLPSDRFSAERTGGSVSTLTIQRTQQEDSAVYLCASSSPGTNEQYFGPGTRLTVT.

This chain joins TRBV25-1 and TRBJ2-3; 9 bases agree with TRBD2. The CDR3 totals 14 residues. From germline, CDR1 is MGHDK and CDR2 SYGVNS. Trimming at V came to 3 bases and at J to 5 bases, leaving 3 bases not matched to a gene. CDR3 residues: CASSEAGGGDTQYF. In DNA, the CDR3 is TGTGCCAGCAGTGAGGCGGGAGGGGGAGATACGCAGTATTTT.

On this clone: The missing conserved phenylalanine or tryptophan at the end of this CDR3 makes a read error likely. Because the CDR3's place on the DNA is in doubt, the DNA is left out and the CDR3 is given as listed by TCRdb. The chain uses TRBV9 and TRBJ2-7; the table names TRBD1, a call not compared with the DNA. 10 amino acids form the CDR3, both terminal residues included. Germline lookup yields CDR1 SGDLS and CDR2 YYNGEE. CDR3 loop: CASSPEIGQG.

V and J are TRBV5-6 and TRBJ2-3, with D possibly matching TRBD1 (6 bases). Germline V gene lookup returns CDR1 SGHDT and CDR2 YYEEEE. V was cut by 4 bases and J by 2 bases, with 11 bases left in between. The CDR3 length is 14 residues. For the CDR3, the DNA is TGTGCCAGCAGCCAAACAGGGACCACAGATACGCAGTATTTT. This encodes CASSQTGTTDTQYF.

The V call is TRBV6-1, the J call TRBJ2-7, with D maybe TRBD1 (5 bases). The V gene lost 9 bases and the J gene lost 3 bases, with 15 bases spanning the gap. From germline, CDR1 is MNHNS and CDR2 SASEGT. The CDR3 runs to 13 residues. CDR3 sequence: CASIRGIYYEQYF. The CDR3 DNA is TGTGCCAGTATAAGGGGAATTTACTACGAGCAGTACTTC.

The chain joins TRBV6-4 to TRBJ2-1; 9 bases align to TRBD2. Germline CDR1 and CDR2: MRHNA and SNTAGT. The CDR3 runs to 17 residues. The J segment lost 8 bases and the V segment lost 3 bases, leaving 14 bases of the junction unmatched. Here the CDR3 reads CASSDVSNVGGRDEQFF. The CDR3, as DNA: TGTGCCAGCAGTGATGTTTCCAATGTGGGCGGGAGGGATGAGCAGTTCTTC.

This chain connects TRBV28 to TRBJ2-3; TRBD2 matches at 10 bases. J gave up 6 bases and V 6 bases, and 9 bases lay outside the gene matches. Looked up from germline, CDR1 is MDHEN and CDR2 is SYDVKM. This CDR3 region has 15 residues. DNA of the CDR3: TGTGCCAGCAGAGATGCTAGCGGGGGATTGGATACGCAGTATTTT. Its translation: CASRDASGGLDTQYF.

This chain connects TRBV9 to TRBJ2-7; 9 bases align to TRBD2. Looked up from germline, CDR1 is SGDLS and CDR2 is YYNGEE. The CDR3 is made up of 15 amino acids. J lost 5 bases, V lost 0 bases, and 6 bases had no gene match. In DNA, the CDR3 is TGTGCCAGCAGCGTAGGCAATAGCGGGAGCCACGAGCAGTACTTC. Translating gives CASSVGNSGSHEQYF.

For the CDR3, the DNA is TGTGCCAGCAGCTTAGGACTTAACACTGAAGCTTTCTTT. Translating it yields CASSLGLNTEAFF. The chain couples TRBV11-3 to TRBJ1-1, with D unclear. The germline V gene has CDR1 SGHNT and CDR2 YENEEA. Deletions cut 1 base from V and 2 bases from J, with 5 bases between. The CDR3 contains 13 residues. Looking up the rest from reference TRBV11-3 and TRBJ1-1 gives the full variable domain: EAGVVQSPRYKIIEKKQPVAFWCNPISGHNTLYWYLQNLGQGPELLIRYENEEAVDDSQLPKDRFSAERLKGVDSTLKIQPAELGDSAVYLCASSLGLNTEAFFGQGTRLTVV.

This chain links TRBV28 with TRBJ2-7, with a weak D call TRBD1 (5 bases). The germline CDR1 and CDR2 sequences are MDHEN and SYDVKM. The CDR3 runs 13 residues. V lost 3 bases and J 6 bases, leaving 12 bases between the germline ends. In DNA, the CDR3 is TGTGCCAGCAGTTTGAACTCTAGGGGCGAGCAGTACTTC. This sequence encodes CASSLNSRGEQYF.

The chain employs TRBV5-1 and TRBJ2-3, with D unresolved. The CDR3 contains 13 residues. V lost 0 bases, J lost 5 bases, and 7 bases lay in between. In germline, CDR1 is SGHRS, CDR2 YFSETQ. The CDR3 loop reads CASSLGAGDTQYF. The CDR3 region has the DNA TGCGCCAGCAGCTTGGGAGCTGGAGATACGCAGTATTTT.

The chain has TRBV19 and TRBJ2-1, with 11 bases matching TRBD1. Germline CDR1 is LNHDA and CDR2 is SQIVND (reference sequence). There are 18 residues in the CDR3. The trim removed 4 bases at V and 2 bases at J, leaving 10 bases unmatched. The CDR3, as DNA: TGTGCCAGTAGTAGGGGTATGGACAGGGGGCCACCCTACAATGAGCAGTTCTTC. It is translated as CASSRGMDRGPPYNEQFF.

This chain links TRBV28 with TRBJ2-6; 7 nucleotides agree with TRBD1. V gave up 4 bases and J gave up 2 bases; unmatched junction bases: 5. This CDR3 has 16 residues. Germline CDR1 and CDR2: MDHEN and SYDVKM. This chain's CDR3 is CASSWVQGAGANVLTF. The CDR3 DNA reads TGTGCCAGCAGTTGGGTCCAGGGGGCTGGGGCCAACGTCCTGACTTTC.

The chain links TRBV19 to TRBJ2-1; tentative D call: TRBD2 (5 bases). Between the trimmed V and J ends, which lost 7 bases and 8 bases, there was a span of 18 bases. Germline V gene sequence: CDR1 LNHDA, CDR2 SQIVND (reference sequence). The CDR3 has 14 amino acids. CDR3 amino acids: CASIGAGVSYEQFF. The CDR3 nucleotides are TGTGCCAGTATAGGTGCCGGGGTCTCCTATGAGCAGTTCTTC.